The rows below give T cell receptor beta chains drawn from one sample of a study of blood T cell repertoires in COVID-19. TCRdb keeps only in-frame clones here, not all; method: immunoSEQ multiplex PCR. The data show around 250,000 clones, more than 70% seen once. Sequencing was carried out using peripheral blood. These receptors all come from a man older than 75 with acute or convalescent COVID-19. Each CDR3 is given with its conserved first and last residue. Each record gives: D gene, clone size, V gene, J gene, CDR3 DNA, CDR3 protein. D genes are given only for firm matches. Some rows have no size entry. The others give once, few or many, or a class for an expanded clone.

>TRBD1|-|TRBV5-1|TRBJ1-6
TGCGCCAGCAGCTTGGGATGGACAGGCTCGCATTCACCCCTCCACTTT
CASSLGWTGSHSPLHF
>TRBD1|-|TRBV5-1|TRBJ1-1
TGCGCCAGCAGCTTGATAGTCGGACAGGGAGGAGGTGAAGCTTTCTTT
CASSLIVGQGGGEAFF
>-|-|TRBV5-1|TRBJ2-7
TGCGCCAGCAGCTTGGCCGGGCAGGGCTCCTACGAGCAGTACTTC
CASSLAGQGSYEQYF
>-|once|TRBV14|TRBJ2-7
TGTGCCAGCAGCCTCACGGGGAGTCTTCCCTACGAGCAGTACTTC
CASSLTGSLPYEQYF
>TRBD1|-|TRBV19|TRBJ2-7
TGTGCCAGTAGGAGGGACAGGGCCTCCTACGAGCAGTACTTC
CASRRDRASYEQYF
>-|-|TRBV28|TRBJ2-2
TGTGCCAGCAGTTTAAGGGGTCGATCCCGGACCGGGGAGCTGTTTTTT
CASSLRGRSRTGELFF
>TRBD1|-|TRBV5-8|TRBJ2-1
TGTGCCAGCAGCTTGGTTTGGGGGACAGGGATTTCGCATGAGCAGTTCTTC
CASSLVWGTGISHEQFF
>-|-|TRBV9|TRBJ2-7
TGTGCCAGCAGCGTAAGTCCGGGTTCAACCTACGAGCAGTACTTC
CASSVSPGSTYEQYF
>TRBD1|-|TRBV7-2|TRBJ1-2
TGTGCCAGCAGCCCCTGGGACAGAGCTAACTATGGCTACACCTTC
CASSPWDRANYGYTF
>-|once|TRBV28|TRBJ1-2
TGTGCCACCACTACTGTGGGCTATGGCTACACCTTC
CATTTVGYGYTF
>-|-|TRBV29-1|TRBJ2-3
TGCAGCGTTGAAAGCGGTAGCACAGATACGCAGTATTTT
CSVESGSTDTQYF
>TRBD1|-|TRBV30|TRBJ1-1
TGTGCCTGGACCGGACAGGGTAGGGGGAACACTGAAGCTTTCTTT
CAWTGQGRGNTEAFF
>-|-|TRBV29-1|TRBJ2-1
TGCAGCGTTGAGGGGGGAGCCTACAATGAGCAGTTCTTC
CSVEGGAYNEQFF
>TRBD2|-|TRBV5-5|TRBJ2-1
TGTGCCAGCAGCCTTAGCGGGGGGACGTACAATGAGCAGTTCTTC
CASSLSGGTYNEQFF
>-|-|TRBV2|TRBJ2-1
TGTGCCAGCAGTGTAAGAAAAAGTAGCTCCTACAATGAGCAGTTCTTC
CASSVRKSSSYNEQFF
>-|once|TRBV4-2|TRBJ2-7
TGTGCCAGCAGCCAAGAACGGACGGGAGCCTACGAGCAGTACTTC
CASSQERTGAYEQYF
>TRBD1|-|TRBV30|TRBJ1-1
TGTGCCTGGAGGGGACAGGTGGGCACTGAAGCTTTCTTT
CAWRGQVGTEAFF
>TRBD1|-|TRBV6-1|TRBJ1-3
TGTGCCAGCAGTGAAGAGGGGGCGAGTGGAAACACCATATATTTT
CASSEEGASGNTIYF
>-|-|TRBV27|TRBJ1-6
TGTGCCAGCAGTTACAGGACTATCTCCTATAATTCACCCCTCCACTTT
CASSYRTISYNSPLHF
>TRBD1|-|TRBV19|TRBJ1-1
TGTGCCAGTAGTCCCGGGGACAGGGACATAACTGAAGCTTTCTTT
CASSPGDRDITEAFF
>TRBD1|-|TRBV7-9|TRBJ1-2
TGTGCCAGCAGCTTAGACGGACAGGCAGATGGCTACACCTTC
CASSLDGQADGYTF
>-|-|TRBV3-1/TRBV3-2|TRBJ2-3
TGTGCCAGCAGCCAGCCCCGGGACTCGGGCTTGAGTACGCAGTATTTT
CASSQPRDSGLSTQYF
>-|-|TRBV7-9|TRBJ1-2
TGTGCCAGCAGCTTATCGGGGACTAGGCCTACGGGTTATGGCTACACCTTC
CASSLSGTRPTGYGYTF
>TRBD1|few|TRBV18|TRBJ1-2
TGTGCCAGCTCACCCCTTCACAGCCAGGGGGGCTATGGCTACACCTTC
CASSPLHSQGGYGYTF
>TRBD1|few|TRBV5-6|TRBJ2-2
TGTGCCAGCAGCTTGCAGGGGGCGCGAACCGGGGAGCTGTTTTTT
CASSLQGARTGELFF
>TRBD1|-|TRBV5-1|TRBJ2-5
TGCGCCAGCAGCTTACAGGGGAACCAAGAGACCCAGTACTTC
CASSLQGNQETQYF
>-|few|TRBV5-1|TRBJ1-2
TGCGCCAGCAGCTTGGTTGGGGGGACCGATGGCTACACCTTC
CASSLVGGTDGYTF
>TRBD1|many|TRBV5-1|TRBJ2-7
TGCGCCAGCAGCGGGGACAGGGGGCGGGACGAGCAGTACTTC
CASSGDRGRDEQYF
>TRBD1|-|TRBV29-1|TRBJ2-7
TGCAGCGTTACCGGGACAGGGGGCGACGAGCAGTACTTC
CSVTGTGGDEQYF
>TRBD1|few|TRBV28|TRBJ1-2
TGTGCCAGCGGGGACAGCCTCTATGGCTACACCTTC
CASGDSLYGYTF
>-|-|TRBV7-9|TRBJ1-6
TGTGCCAGCAGCACGGGAAATGAGGGTCGGTATTCACCCCTCCACTTT
CASSTGNEGRYSPLHF
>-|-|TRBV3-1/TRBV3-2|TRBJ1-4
TGTGCCAGCAGCCAAGATAGAAGTATAGCAACTAATGAAAAACTGTTTTTT
CASSQDRSIATNEKLFF
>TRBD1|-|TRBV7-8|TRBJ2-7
TGTGCCAGCAGCCCCCTAGGGACAGGGGGTGCTTACGAGCAGTACTTC
CASSPLGTGGAYEQYF
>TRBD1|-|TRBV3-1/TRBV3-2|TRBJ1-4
TGTGCCAGCAGCCAGACAGGGAGTGATGAAAAACTGTTTTTT
CASSQTGSDEKLFF
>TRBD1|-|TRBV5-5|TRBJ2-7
TGTGCCAGCACCCTGACAGGGGTGTGGAACGAGCAGTACTTC
CASTLTGVWNEQYF
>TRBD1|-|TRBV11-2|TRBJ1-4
TGTGCCAGCAGCTTCTCGGACAGGGGGACTAATGAAAAACTGTTTTTT
CASSFSDRGTNEKLFF
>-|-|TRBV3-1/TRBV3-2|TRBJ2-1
TGTGCCAGCAGCCAAATGAGCGGGCGCTACAATGAGCAGTTCTTC
CASSQMSGRYNEQFF
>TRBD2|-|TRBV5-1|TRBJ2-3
TGCGCCAGCACCCCGGGGGGGGGCACAGATACGCAGTATTTT
CASTPGGGTDTQYF
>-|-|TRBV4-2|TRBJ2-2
TGTGCCAGCAGCCACGCAGTCACTACGAACACCGGGGAGCTGTTTTTT
CASSHAVTTNTGELFF
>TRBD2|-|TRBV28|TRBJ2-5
TGTGCCAGCAGTCTAGCGGGAGATCCGGACGAGACCCAGTACTTC
CASSLAGDPDETQYF
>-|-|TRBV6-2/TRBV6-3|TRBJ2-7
TGTGCCAGCAGCCCCAGAGCAGGGCCCCGCTCCTACGAGCAGTACTTC
CASSPRAGPRSYEQYF
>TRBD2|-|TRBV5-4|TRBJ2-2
TGTGCCAGCAGCCCCAGGACTAGCGGGGTAAACACCGGGGAGCTGTTTTTT
CASSPRTSGVNTGELFF
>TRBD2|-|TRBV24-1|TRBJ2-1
TGTGCCACCAGTGATTTCCCAGCGGGGGTTGACAATGAGCAGTTCTTC
CATSDFPAGVDNEQFF
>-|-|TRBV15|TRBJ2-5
TGTGCCACCGCGGACTACTACCAAGAGACCCAGTACTTC
CATADYYQETQYF
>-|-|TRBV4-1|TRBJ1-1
TGCGCCAGCAGCCAACAACAACTTCTGGCAGGTGGGGCTTTCTTT
CASSQQQLLAGGAFF
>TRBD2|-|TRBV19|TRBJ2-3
TGTGCCAGTAGTAAAAGGGCGGGAGCAGATACGCAGTATTTT
CASSKRAGADTQYF
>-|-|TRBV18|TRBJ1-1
TGTGCCAGCTCCCCTAAAACAGGGAACACTGAAGCTTTCTTT
CASSPKTGNTEAFF
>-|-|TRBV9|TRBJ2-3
TGTGCCAGCAGCGTAGGAGGGGGAATCGGCACAGATACGCAGTATTTT
CASSVGGGIGTDTQYF
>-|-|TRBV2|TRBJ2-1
TGTGCCAGCAGTACAACCTACAATGAGCAGTTCTTC
CASSTTYNEQFF
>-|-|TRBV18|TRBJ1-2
TGTGCCAGCTCAGTCGACGGGAACTATGGCTACACCTTC
CASSVDGNYGYTF